The 26 T cell receptor beta chains listed next were all sequenced from one sample in a study of blood T cell repertoires in COVID-19. Libraries were prepared by immunoSEQ multiplex PCR; TCRdb keeps only in-frame clonotypes and omits some of them. This table holds about 170,000 clones, about 85% found once. The material sequenced was peripheral blood. The receptors shown here come from a man at least 80 years old with COVID-19, enrolled during active disease.

CDR3 DNA: TGTGCCAGTAGTTTTTTCGGACAGGGGAAAGAGGAGCTGTTTTTT. As protein: CASSFFGQGKEELFF. The J gene is TRBJ2-2, the V gene TRBV19; 9 bases are shared with TRBD1. This CDR3 is 15 amino acids long. CDR1 and CDR2 from the germline V gene are LNHDA and SQIVND (reference sequence). Unmatched junction bases numbered 11, after V lost 5 bases and J lost 10 bases.

This chain uses TRBV10-1 with TRBJ1-1; 9 bases are a match to TRBD1. This CDR3 has 16 residues. The ends lost 8 bases at V and 4 bases at J; junction bases unmatched: 14. CDR1 and CDR2 (germline): WNHNN, SYGVQD (reference sequence). The CDR3 sequence is CASPLRTGACCTEAFF. In nucleotides, the CDR3 is TGCGCCAGCCCCCTGCGGACAGGGGCGTGTTGCACTGAAGCTTTCTTT.

This chain joins TRBV23-1 and TRBJ1-2; 8 nucleotides line up with TRBD1. TRBV23-1 is recorded as an ORF, its role being uncertain. With 11 bases clipped from V and 7 bases from J, the junction kept 6 bases outside the gene matches. The CDR3 sequence is 11 residues long. The CDR3 sequence: CASTGVGGYTF. The CDR3 coding sequence is TGCGCCTCGACAGGGGTAGGTGGCTACACCTTC.

This clone showed up just once. This chain connects TRBV10-3 to TRBJ1-2; 8 bases map to TRBD1. CDR1 is ENHRY and CDR2 is SYGVKD in the germline V gene. J gave up 0 bases and V 6 bases, and 9 bases lay outside the gene matches. This CDR3 is 16 amino acids long. This chain's CDR3 is CAIRGQGVVANYGYTF. The DNA for the CDR3 is TGTGCCATCAGAGGACAGGGAGTAGTGGCTAACTATGGCTACACCTTC.

This rearrangement joins TRBV5-6 to TRBJ1-1; D possibly corresponds to TRBD1 (6 bases). The CDR3 is 14 residues long. V dropped 2 bases and J dropped 2 bases, with 10 bases sitting between them. CDR1 is SGHDT, CDR2 YYEEEE, per germline. The CDR3 loop is CASSFRGTNTEAFF. The CDR3 DNA reads as TGTGCCAGCAGCTTTAGGGGGACAAACACTGAAGCTTTCTTT.

CDR3 amino acids: CASSFGGDQPQHF. The CDR3 DNA reads TGTGCCAGCAGCTTTGGGGGGGATCAGCCCCAGCATTTT. V is TRBV7-2 and J is TRBJ1-5, with D perhaps TRBD1 (5 bases). The CDR3 consists of 13 residues. Per the germline V gene, CDR1 is SGHTA and CDR2 is FQGNSA. Trimming removed 3 bases at V and 5 bases at J, with 8 bases between.

CDR3 sequence: CATNRGTGGYSPLHF. The CDR3 nucleotides read TGTGCCACCAACAGGGGGACAGGGGGTTATTCACCCCTCCACTTT. The chain joins TRBV15 to TRBJ1-6; 11 nucleotides line up with TRBD1. The CDR3 is 15 residues long. J gave up 8 bases and V 7 bases, and 7 bases lay outside the gene matches. Germline lookup yields CDR1 LNHNV and CDR2 YYDKDF (reference sequence).

The chain carries TRBV19 and TRBJ2-1; a possible D gene is TRBD1 (5 bases). Germline CDR1 and CDR2: LNHDA and SQIVND (reference sequence). The CDR3 extends over 11 amino acids. Trimming removed 5 bases at V and 10 bases at J, with 9 bases between. The CDR3 bases are TGTGCCAGTAGTGAGGACACCGAGCAGTTCTTC. It specifies CASSEDTEQFF.

The rearrangement uses TRBV6-5 and TRBJ2-7; 11 nucleotides line up with TRBD2. The germline V gene has CDR1 MNHEY and CDR2 SVGAGI. The J segment lost 6 bases and the V segment lost 4 bases, leaving 5 bases of the junction unmatched. This CDR3 has 14 amino acids. CDR3 sequence reads: CASSSSGLAGEQYF. The CDR3 DNA follows: TGTGCCAGCAGTTCCTCCGGACTAGCGGGCGAGCAGTACTTC.

The chain carries TRBV18 and TRBJ1-1; D may be TRBD1 (5 bases). V shed 2 bases and J shed 12 bases, with 19 bases lying between them. Germline V gene lookup returns CDR1 KGHSH and CDR2 LQKENI. The CDR3 contains 14 residues. The CDR3: CASSPGGDSSGTFF. In nucleotides, the CDR3 is TGTGCCAGCTCACCAGGGGGGGATTCAAGTGGGACTTTCTTT.

The rearrangement uses TRBV5-4 and TRBJ2-1, with a weak D call TRBD2 (7 bases). CDR3 length: 14 residues. With 2 bases removed from V and 6 bases from J, the gap between germline ends came to 12 bases. Germline CDR1 and CDR2: SGHNT and YYREEE (reference sequence). In nucleotides, the CDR3 is TGTGCCAGCAGCTTTCGGGGGGCGGGCAATGAGCAGTTCTTC. As protein: CASSFRGAGNEQFF.

CDR3 DNA: TGCGCCAGCAGCGGGGAGGGGACGGGAGATACGCAGTATTTT. It codes for CASSGEGTGDTQYF. The chain combines TRBV5-1 with TRBJ2-3; the match to TRBD2 covers 7 bases. V was pared by 4 bases and J by 5 bases, with 7 bases of the junction left unmatched. The CDR3 loop spans 14 amino acids. From germline, CDR1 is SGHRS and CDR2 YFSETQ.

This chain connects TRBV7-2 to TRBJ2-3, with 9 nucleotides matching TRBD1. CDR1 SGHTA and CDR2 FQGNSA come from the germline V gene. J lost 2 bases, V lost 5 bases, and 8 bases had no gene match. The CDR3 runs 16 residues. DNA for the CDR3: TGTGCCAGCAGCCCCTACCGGGACAGGGTCACAGATACGCAGTATTTT. Amino acid sequence: CASSPYRDRVTDTQYF.

The chain carries TRBV6-2 or TRBV6-3 and TRBJ1-2; tentatively, D is TRBD1 (6 bases). Germline V gene lookup returns CDR1 MNHEY and CDR2 SVGEGT. The CDR3 extends over 16 amino acids. Trimming cost V 0 bases and J 1 base, with 12 bases left between them. Written as DNA, the CDR3 is TGTGCCAGCAGTTACTCGGCGGGCAGGGGTAACTATGGCTACACCTTC. This sequence encodes CASSYSAGRGNYGYTF.

The CDR3 sequence: CASSSGTGGMNTEAFF. CDR3 nucleotides: TGTGCCAGCAGCTCCGGGACAGGGGGCATGAACACTGAAGCTTTCTTT. The V call is TRBV5-7, the J call TRBJ1-1; 12 positions match TRBD1. TRBV5-7 is sorted into the ORF group, with uncertain function. V shed 3 bases and J 0 bases; nucleotides not matched to a gene: 3. This CDR3 is built from 16 residues.

This chain connects TRBV7-3 to TRBJ1-3, with 8 bases identical to TRBD1. CDR3 length: 14 amino acids. Germline CDR1 is SGHTA and CDR2 is FQGTGA. The trim removed 8 bases at V and 3 bases at J, leaving 6 bases unmatched. The CDR3 DNA is TGTGCCAGCGGACAGGGAGACCTTGGAAACACCATATATTTT. This encodes CASGQGDLGNTIYF.

The chain is built from TRBV6-1 and TRBJ1-1; D is ambiguous. CDR1 and CDR2 from the germline V gene are MNHNS and SASEGT. Trimming removed 2 bases from V and 7 bases from J, with 11 bases in between. The CDR3 is 13 residues long. The chain's CDR3 is CASSEFGWSEAFF. The CDR3 DNA is TGTGCCAGCAGTGAATTCGGGTGGAGTGAAGCTTTCTTT.

This chain links TRBV11-3 with TRBJ2-5; tentative D call: TRBD2 (6 bases). Trimming left V 2 bases short and J 5 bases short, with 9 bases between. Germline loops: CDR1 SGHNT, CDR2 YENEEA. This CDR3 is built from 13 residues. The CDR3 sequence is CASSLNAGETQYF. CDR3 bases: TGTGCCAGCAGCTTAAACGCGGGGGAGACCCAGTACTTC.

The chain combines TRBV12-5 with TRBJ2-3; 8 bases align to TRBD2. J gave up 2 bases and V 6 bases, and 10 bases lay outside the gene matches. Germline V gene sequence: CDR1 LGHNT, CDR2 FRNRAP. This CDR3 is 16 amino acids long. This CDR3 is CASGFPAGGATDTQYF. For the CDR3, the DNA is TGTGCTAGTGGCTTCCCCGCGGGGGGAGCCACAGATACGCAGTATTTT.

V usage is TRBV25-1 and J usage is TRBJ1-2, with 9 bases lining up with TRBD1. V lost 4 bases and J lost 5; bases outside the gene matches: 2. The CDR3 totals 13 residues. CDR1 is MGHDK and CDR2 is SYGVNS in the germline V gene. CDR3 protein: CASSVGTGYGYTF. CDR3 nucleotides: TGTGCCAGCAGTGTCGGGACAGGGTATGGCTACACCTTC.

The genes are TRBV7-2 and TRBJ1-3, with TRBD1 identical over 10 bases. Germline CDR1 SGHTA, CDR2 FQGNSA. After removal of 5 bases from V and 0 bases from J, the junction contained 4 bases not matched to a gene. The CDR3 is 16 residues long. The CDR3 DNA reads as TGTGCCAGCAGCCCGTGGACAGGGGGCTCTGGAAACACCATATATTTT. It specifies CASSPWTGGSGNTIYF.

This sequence joins TRBV5-6 and TRBJ1-1; unclear D gene. CDR1 SGHDT and CDR2 YYEEEE come from the germline V gene. CDR3 size: 15 residues. V was pared by 0 bases and J by 1 base, with 10 bases between. The CDR3 sequence is CASSLVRSANTEAFF. CDR3 DNA: TGTGCCAGCAGCTTGGTGAGGTCGGCGAACACTGAAGCTTTCTTT.

The gene calls are TRBV6-1 and TRBJ1-6; possibly TRBD1 for D (5 bases). V lost 0 bases and J lost 7, with 10 bases in between. The CDR3 runs to 15 residues. Germline values: CDR1 MNHNS, CDR2 SASEGT. CDR3 region: CASSEADMVNSPLHF. DNA of the CDR3: TGTGCCAGCAGTGAAGCGGACATGGTCAATTCACCCCTCCACTTT.

This chain uses TRBV7-2 with TRBJ1-6; 8 bases fit TRBD1. The CDR3 has 16 residues. J gave up 6 bases and V 3 bases, and 7 bases lay outside the gene matches. Germline V gene sequence: CDR1 SGHTA, CDR2 FQGNSA. The CDR3, as DNA: TGTGCCAGCAGCTTGGGGCGGACAGGGACTAATTCACCCCTCCACTTT. Translated: CASSLGRTGTNSPLHF.

The rearrangement joins TRBV6-5 to TRBJ1-3, with D hard to call. V gave up 8 bases and J gave up 2 bases, with 7 bases separating them. This CDR3 is built from 12 residues. From germline, CDR1 is MNHEY and CDR2 SVGAGI. The CDR3 is CASGSTGNTIYF. In DNA, the CDR3 is TGTGCCAGCGGTAGTACTGGAAACACCATATATTTT.

This clone occurred once. The chain combines TRBV7-2 with TRBJ1-1; D possibly corresponds to TRBD1 (5 bases). Germline loops: CDR1 SGHTA, CDR2 FQGNSA. With 1 base removed from V and 4 bases from J, the gap between germline ends came to 13 bases. This CDR3 region has 15 residues. The CDR3 is CASSLGPGQATEAFF. DNA for the CDR3: TGTGCCAGCAGCTTAGGGCCAGGGCAGGCCACTGAAGCTTTCTTT.